This is a list of T cell receptor beta chains from one sample in a study of T-cell reconstitution after alpha-beta-depleted transplantation in children. Each CDR3 protein gets one entry after TCRdb re-called the PCR reads with MiXCR. The table shows approximately 400,000 distinct CDR3 sequences, with under 13% occurring only once. Sample: PBMCs from the stem cell graft donor, taken from the stem cell graft. All receptors derive from a human donor who donated a stem cell graft to a child with acute myeloid leukemia. The CDR3 runs from the conserved cysteine through the conserved F or W. Each record gives: J gene, V gene, clone size, D gene, CDR3 DNA, CDR3 protein. A D gene is named only where the DNA matches it firmly. Expanded clones get a size class; other rows say once, few or many, or leave the size out.

j_gene: TRBJ2-1
v_gene: TRBV20-1
abundance: few
d_gene: TRBD2
CDR3nt: TGCAGTGCTAGAGGCCTAGCGGGGGGGTACAATGAGCAGTTCTTC
CDR3aa: CSARGLAGGYNEQFF

j_gene: TRBJ2-1
v_gene: TRBV7-9
abundance: many
d_gene: .
CDR3nt: TGTGCCAGCAGTTTAAGGGGGAGCTCCTACAATGAGCAGTTCTTC
CDR3aa: CASSLRGSSYNEQFF

j_gene: TRBJ2-4
v_gene: TRBV29-1
abundance: few
d_gene: .
CDR3nt: TGCAGCGTTGAACTCCAGGACCTGGCCAAAAACATTCAGTACTTC
CDR3aa: CSVELQDLAKNIQYF

j_gene: TRBJ1-5
v_gene: TRBV20-1
abundance: many
d_gene: .
CDR3nt: TGCAGTGCTATATGGACTCTCAATCAGCCCCAGCATTTT
CDR3aa: CSAIWTLNQPQHF

j_gene: TRBJ1-1
v_gene: TRBV5-1
abundance: once
d_gene: .
CDR3nt: TGCGCCAGCAGCTCGGCCGCCATGAACACTGAAGCTTTCTTT
CDR3aa: CASSSAAMNTEAFF

j_gene: TRBJ2-5
v_gene: TRBV25-1
abundance: .
d_gene: TRBD2
CDR3nt: TGTGCCAGCAGTGAGGGGGGGGAACAAGAGACCCAGTACTTC
CDR3aa: CASSEGGEQETQYF

j_gene: TRBJ2-3
v_gene: TRBV3-1
abundance: few
d_gene: TRBD1
CDR3nt: TGTGCCAGCAGCCAAGAAGCCGGGGGGGACAGGGGGTCCCCGGCGGATACGCAGTATTTT
CDR3aa: CASSQEAGGDRGSPADTQYF

j_gene: TRBJ2-3
v_gene: TRBV5-1
abundance: .
d_gene: .
CDR3nt: TGCGCCAGCAGCTTGGTTCCGGTCTCTAGCACAGATACGCAGTATTTT
CDR3aa: CASSLVPVSSTDTQYF

j_gene: TRBJ1-1
v_gene: TRBV7-6
abundance: few
d_gene: .
CDR3nt: TGTGCCAGCAGCCCACTGGGGCAGGGCGGTACTGAAGCTTTCTTT
CDR3aa: CASSPLGQGGTEAFF

j_gene: TRBJ2-5
v_gene: TRBV20-1
abundance: .
d_gene: .
CDR3nt: TGCAGTGCTAGAGGTGGGATCGAGACCCAGTACTTC
CDR3aa: CSARGGIETQYF

j_gene: TRBJ1-2
v_gene: TRBV19
abundance: .
d_gene: TRBD1
CDR3nt: TGTGCCAGTAGTGGGACTCATCCCGGGACAGGGGACTATGGCTACACCTTC
CDR3aa: CASSGTHPGTGDYGYTF

j_gene: TRBJ2-3
v_gene: TRBV11-3
abundance: few
d_gene: .
CDR3nt: TGTGCCAGCAGGAAAGACGGGGGAACAGATACGCAGTATTTT
CDR3aa: CASRKDGGTDTQYF

j_gene: TRBJ2-2
v_gene: TRBV5-1
abundance: .
d_gene: TRBD1
CDR3nt: TGCGCCAGCAGCAACCGGGACAGCACCGGGGAGCTGTTTTTT
CDR3aa: CASSNRDSTGELFF

j_gene: TRBJ1-2
v_gene: TRBV12-3/TRBV12-4
abundance: .
d_gene: .
CDR3nt: TGTGCCAGCAGTTTACCCAGGGCCTATGGCTACACCTTC
CDR3aa: CASSLPRAYGYTF

j_gene: TRBJ2-1
v_gene: TRBV5-1
abundance: few
d_gene: TRBD2
CDR3nt: TGCGCCAGCACGTCTATAAGGACTAGCGGGAGGGTGACTGCGAATGAGCAGTTCTTC
CDR3aa: CASTSIRTSGRVTANEQFF

j_gene: TRBJ1-6
v_gene: TRBV2
abundance: .
d_gene: TRBD1
CDR3nt: TGTGCCAGCAGCGCGGGACAGGGGTACAATTCCCCCCTCCACTTT
CDR3aa: CASSAGQGYNSPLHF

j_gene: TRBJ2-5
v_gene: TRBV5-1
abundance: .
d_gene: .
CDR3nt: TGCGCCAGCAGCTTGGGTCGGGGCACGAAGGAGACCCAGTACTTC
CDR3aa: CASSLGRGTKETQYF

j_gene: TRBJ2-3
v_gene: TRBV6-1
abundance: many
d_gene: .
CDR3nt: TGTGCCAGCAGTGAAGGGGAGCCGGGTACGCAGTATTTT
CDR3aa: CASSEGEPGTQYF

j_gene: TRBJ1-1
v_gene: TRBV5-5
abundance: .
d_gene: TRBD1
CDR3nt: TGTGCCAGCAGCTTGGGGGACAGGGGGCTTCACACTGAAGCTTTCTTT
CDR3aa: CASSLGDRGLHTEAFF

j_gene: TRBJ2-3
v_gene: TRBV6-4
abundance: few
d_gene: TRBD2
CDR3nt: TGTGCCAGCAGTGACAGAGCGGGAGTCACAGATACGCAGTATTTT
CDR3aa: CASSDRAGVTDTQYF

j_gene: TRBJ1-2
v_gene: TRBV4-3
abundance: .
d_gene: TRBD1
CDR3nt: TGCGCCAGCAGCCGGGGACAGGCTACTAACTATGGCTACACCTTC
CDR3aa: CASSRGQATNYGYTF